There are a few counts of the clone carrying this TCR beta chain. Antigen specificity is unknown. Method: immunoSEQ multiplex PCR; TCRdb's copy keeps in-frame clones and lacks some. The sample has approximately 7,000 clones; approximately 79% are singletons. The data are from a study of chemoradiotherapy in HPV16-positive cancers. Study observations and caveats: Candidate HPV-specific clones and E7-related TCR motifs grew in tumor during treatment.

The length of the CDR3 is 14 residues. Per germline, CDR1 SGHNT and CDR2 YYREEE (reference sequence). V trimming: 5 bases; J trimming: 7 bases; junction bases outside the gene matches: 7. This material consisted of tumor tissue, taken from a patient who underwent chemoradiotherapy. This TCR was sampled from a human donor with HPV-associated anogenital cancer. The chain links TRBV5-4 to TRBJ2-1, with 9 bases fitting TRBD2. This chain's CDR3 is CASRLAGGSNEQFF. The CDR3 bases are TGTGCCAGCAGACTGGCGGGGGGGTCAAATGAGCAGTTCTTC.